This T cell receptor (beta chain) was sequenced during a study of control samples from healthy donors and cancer patients. Measured with immunoSEQ multiplex PCR; TCRdb has only the in-frame clones, and not every one. The sample carries some 150,000 clones, about 95% recorded once. Germline trimming cut 4 bases from V and 4 bases from J; bases unmatched to any gene: 3. Germline V CDR1 and CDR2: SGHDT, YYEEEE. The CDR3 spans 15 residues. The sequencing sample was made of PBMCs. This clonotype originated in a man between 60 and 75 years old with colorectal cancer. J is TRBJ1-6 and V is TRBV5-6; 9 bases are shared with TRBD1. The CDR3 here is CASSGQGRYNSPLHF. DNA for the CDR3: TGTGCCAGCAGCGGACAGGGGAGGTATAATTCACCCCTCCACTTT.